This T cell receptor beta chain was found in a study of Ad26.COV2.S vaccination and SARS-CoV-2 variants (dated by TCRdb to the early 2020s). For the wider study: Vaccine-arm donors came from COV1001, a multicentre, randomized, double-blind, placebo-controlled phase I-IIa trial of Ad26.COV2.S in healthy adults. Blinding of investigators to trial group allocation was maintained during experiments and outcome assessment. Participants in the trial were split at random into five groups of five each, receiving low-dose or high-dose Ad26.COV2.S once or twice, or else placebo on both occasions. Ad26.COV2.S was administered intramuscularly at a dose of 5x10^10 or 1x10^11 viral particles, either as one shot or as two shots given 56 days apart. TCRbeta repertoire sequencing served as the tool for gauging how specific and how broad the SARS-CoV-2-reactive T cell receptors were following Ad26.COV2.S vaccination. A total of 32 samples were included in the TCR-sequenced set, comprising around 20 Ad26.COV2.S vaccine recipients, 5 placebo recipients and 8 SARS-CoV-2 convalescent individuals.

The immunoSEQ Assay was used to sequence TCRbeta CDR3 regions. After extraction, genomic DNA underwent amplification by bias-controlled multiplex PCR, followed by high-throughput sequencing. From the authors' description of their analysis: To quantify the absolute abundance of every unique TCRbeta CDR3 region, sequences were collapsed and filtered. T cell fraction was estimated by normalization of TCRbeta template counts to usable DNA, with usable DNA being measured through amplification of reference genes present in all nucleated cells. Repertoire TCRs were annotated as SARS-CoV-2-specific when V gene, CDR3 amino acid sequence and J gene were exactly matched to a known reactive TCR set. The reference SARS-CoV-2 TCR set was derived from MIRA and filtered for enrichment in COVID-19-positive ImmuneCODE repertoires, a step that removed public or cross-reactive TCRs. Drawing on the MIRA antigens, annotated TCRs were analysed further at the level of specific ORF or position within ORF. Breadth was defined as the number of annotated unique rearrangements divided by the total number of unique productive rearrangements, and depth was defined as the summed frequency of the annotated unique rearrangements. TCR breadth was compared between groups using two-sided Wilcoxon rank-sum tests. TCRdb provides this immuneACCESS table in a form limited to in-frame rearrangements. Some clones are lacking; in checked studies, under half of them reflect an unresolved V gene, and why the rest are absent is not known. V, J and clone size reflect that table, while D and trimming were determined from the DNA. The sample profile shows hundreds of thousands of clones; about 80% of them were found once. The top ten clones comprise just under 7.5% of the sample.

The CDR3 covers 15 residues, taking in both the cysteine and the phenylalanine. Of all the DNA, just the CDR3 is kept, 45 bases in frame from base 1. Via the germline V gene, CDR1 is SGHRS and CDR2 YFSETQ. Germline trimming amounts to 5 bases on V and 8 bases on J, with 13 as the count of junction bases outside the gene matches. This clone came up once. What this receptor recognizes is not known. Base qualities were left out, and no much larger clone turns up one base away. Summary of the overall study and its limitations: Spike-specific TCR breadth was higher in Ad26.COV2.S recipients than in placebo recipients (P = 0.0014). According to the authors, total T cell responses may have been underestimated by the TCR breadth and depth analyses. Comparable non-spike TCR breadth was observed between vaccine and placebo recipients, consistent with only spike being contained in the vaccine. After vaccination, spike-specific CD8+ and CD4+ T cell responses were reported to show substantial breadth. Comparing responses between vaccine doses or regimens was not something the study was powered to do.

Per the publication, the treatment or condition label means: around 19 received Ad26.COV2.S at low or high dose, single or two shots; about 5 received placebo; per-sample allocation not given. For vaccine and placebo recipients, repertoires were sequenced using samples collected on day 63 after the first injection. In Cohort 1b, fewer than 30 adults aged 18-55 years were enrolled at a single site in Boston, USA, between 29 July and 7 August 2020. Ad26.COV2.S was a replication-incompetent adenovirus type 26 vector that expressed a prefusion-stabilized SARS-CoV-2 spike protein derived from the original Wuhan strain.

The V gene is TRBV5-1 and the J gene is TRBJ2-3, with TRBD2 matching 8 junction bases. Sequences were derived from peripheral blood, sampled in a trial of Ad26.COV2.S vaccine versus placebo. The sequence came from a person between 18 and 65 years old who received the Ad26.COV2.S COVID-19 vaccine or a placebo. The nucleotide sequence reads TGCGCCAGCAGTAGCGGGATATCCGGCGGAGGTACGCAGTATTTT. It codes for CASSSGISGGGTQYF. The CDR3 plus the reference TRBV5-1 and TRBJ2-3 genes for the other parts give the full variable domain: KAGVTQTPRYLIKTRGQQVTLSCSPISGHRSVSWYQQTPGQGLQFLFEYFSETQRNKGNFPGRFSGRQFSNSRSEMNVSTLELGDSALYLCASSSGISGGGTQYFGPGTRLTVL.